This is a list of T cell receptor beta chains from one sample in a study of T cells expressing NK-cell markers. TCRdb re-called the 5' RACE reads, yielding one record per CDR3 amino acid sequence without DNA. The sample totals 500,000 or so distinct CDR3 sequences. Specimen: blood T cells: a sorted CD56 or NKG2C T cell subset, CD4+ or CD8+ T cells, or bulk PBMC T cells (not recorded which). The receptors originated from a man aged 18 to 30 in good health. Both conserved end residues are part of each CDR3.

J | V | CDR3
TRBJ1-6 | TRBV9 | CASSSPQKSLNSPLHF
TRBJ2-5 | TRBV5-6 | CASSPRMGRGYQETQYF
TRBJ2-2 | TRBV29-1 | CSVAPWGSGTGELFF
TRBJ2-5 | TRBV12-3/TRBV12-4 | CASTTAASGRDYQETQYF
TRBJ2-2 | TRBV6-5 | CASSYQGGRTTGELFF
TRBJ2-5 | TRBV7-9 | CASSPQGQETQYF
TRBJ2-4 | TRBV2 | CASRTGLYIQYF
TRBJ1-1 | TRBV29-1 | CSVESSSNTEAFF
TRBJ2-7 | TRBV12-3/TRBV12-4 | CASSFREGQGEQYF
TRBJ2-3 | TRBV20-1 | CSASRGFSTDTQYF
TRBJ1-1 | TRBV19 | CASSIYLGDTEAFF
TRBJ2-5 | TRBV25-1 | CASSARTLKETQYF
TRBJ1-5 | TRBV30 | CAWSVRQGYNQPQHF
TRBJ1-1 | TRBV12-3/TRBV12-4 | CASSLHRTGRNTEAFF
TRBJ2-3 | TRBV10-2 | CASSGGGESSTDTQYF
TRBJ2-5 | TRBV7-2 | CASSAQRLAQYF
TRBJ2-4 | TRBV9 | CASSPRSRGINRRAKNIQYF
TRBJ2-5 | TRBV5-1 | CASSLAREETQYF
TRBJ2-7 | TRBV7-9 | CASSRRELTYEQYF
TRBJ2-1 | TRBV6-1 | CASSRTSGRGSSYNEQFF
TRBJ1-2 | TRBV10-2 | CASKDRAYGYTF
TRBJ2-1 | TRBV18 | CASSPPVAGGGEQFF
TRBJ2-1 | TRBV4-3 | CASSRGAGAANNEQFF
TRBJ1-5 | TRBV15 | CATSAEGPGQDSQHF
TRBJ2-2 | TRBV5-1 | CASSPTGRELFF
TRBJ2-7 | TRBV5-1 | CASSLGDTDYEQYF
TRBJ1-5 | TRBV6-5 | CASSTVSNQPQHF
TRBJ2-3 | TRBV7-2 | CASASGTRSDTQYF
TRBJ2-1 | TRBV12-3/TRBV12-4 | CASSMGLEPNEQFF
TRBJ2-1 | TRBV5-1 | CASSSSDGGSYNEQFF
TRBJ2-3 | TRBV7-6 | CASSLTPKVGTDTQYF
TRBJ2-6 | TRBV19 | CASSSPGDTGANVLTF
TRBJ2-2 | TRBV4-2 | CASSQYYRDSGRELFF
TRBJ2-1 | TRBV11-2 | CASSKLAGDNNEQFF
TRBJ2-7 | TRBV5-5 | CASSDGQRIPYEQYF
TRBJ2-3 | TRBV9 | CASSARLAGPDTQYF
TRBJ2-7 | TRBV12-3/TRBV12-4 | CASSLEPWAGFSYEQYF